The TCR beta chain described here comes from a study of blood T cell repertoires in COVID-19. As for the study in general: COVID-19 samples, acute and convalescent, were from the United States, Italy and Spain. T cells, B-cell-depleted T cells, or PBMCs supplied cDNA or gDNA.

The CDR3 runs 15 residues. In germline, CDR1 is LNHDA, CDR2 SQIVND (reference sequence). After removal of 3 bases from V and 5 bases from J, the junction contained 8 bases not matched to a gene. Original processing notes: Counts of nucleated cells, estimated from reference gene primer amplification, were obtained. Here immunoSEQ multiplex PCR was the method, and the copy in TCRdb shows in-frame clones only, minus some. V, J and clone size are taken as reported in that table, and D and trimming were inferred from the DNA itself. The sample includes about 31,000 clones, 89% seen only once; the top ten take approximately 0.51%.

This TCR was recovered from a woman in her thirties or forties with active or convalescent COVID-19. V and J are TRBV19 and TRBJ2-7, with TRBD1 matching 9 bases. Sequenced: peripheral blood. CDR3 in amino acids: CASSIVGTGPNEQYF. The CDR3, as DNA: TGTGCCAGTAGTATCGTAGGGACAGGGCCCAACGAGCAGTACTTC.